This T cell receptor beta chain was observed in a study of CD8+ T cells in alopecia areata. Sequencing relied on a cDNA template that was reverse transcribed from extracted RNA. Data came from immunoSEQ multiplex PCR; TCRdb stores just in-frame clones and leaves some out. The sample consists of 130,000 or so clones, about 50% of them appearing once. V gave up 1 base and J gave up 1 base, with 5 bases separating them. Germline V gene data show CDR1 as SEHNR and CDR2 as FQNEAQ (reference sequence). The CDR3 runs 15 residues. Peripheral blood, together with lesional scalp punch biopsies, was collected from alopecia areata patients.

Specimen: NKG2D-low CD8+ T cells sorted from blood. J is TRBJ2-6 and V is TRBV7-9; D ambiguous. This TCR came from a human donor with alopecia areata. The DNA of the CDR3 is TGTGCCAGCAGCTTAGTAGGGTCTGGGGCCAACGTCCTGACTTTC. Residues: CASSLVGSGANVLTF.